These T cell receptor beta chains were read from a single sample in a study of T cells after somatic rescue of genetic block. Data came from immunoSEQ multiplex PCR; TCRdb stores just in-frame clones and leaves some out. Of 67,000 or so clones listed, approximately 91% are singletons. Sequenced sample: peripheral blood mononuclear cells (PBMCs). The receptor set was obtained from a man aged 30-40 years. The CDR3 runs from the conserved cysteine through the conserved F or W. D genes are given only for firm matches. Only some rows state a clone size, as once, few, many or a class for expanded clones.

TRBD2,-,TRBJ2-1,TRBV11-2,CASSTSGLDRNNEQFF,TGTGCCAGCAGCACATCCGGACTAGATCGAAACAATGAGCAGTTCTTC
-,-,TRBJ2-3,TRBV10-1,CASSRGRGGEAQYF,TGCGCCAGCAGCCGGGGCAGGGGAGGAGAGGCGCAGTATTTT
TRBD1,-,TRBJ1-3,TRBV7-2,CASSWGTGGDTIYF,TGTGCCAGCAGCTGGGGGACAGGAGGGGACACCATATATTTT
TRBD1,-,TRBJ1-5,TRBV30,CAWSTRSGTGNQPQHF,TGTGCCTGGAGTACTAGATCAGGGACAGGTAATCAGCCCCAGCATTTT
TRBD1,-,TRBJ1-1,TRBV4-1,CASSTDRVGTEAFF,TGCGCCAGCAGCACGGACAGGGTTGGCACTGAAGCTTTCTTT
-,-,TRBJ2-1,TRBV5-1,CASSARRGNSNNEQFF,TGCGCCAGCAGCGCCCGCCGGGGAAACTCTAACAATGAGCAGTTCTTC
-,once,TRBJ1-1,TRBV11-2,CASSFVGRVTEAFF,TGTGCCAGCAGCTTCGTCGGCAGGGTGACTGAAGCTTTCTTT
-,-,TRBJ1-1,TRBV28,CASSLPGAGVNTEAFF,TGTGCCAGCAGTTTGCCCGGGGCAGGAGTAAACACTGAAGCTTTCTTT
-,-,TRBJ2-3,TRBV11-3,CASSSQGDTQYF,TGTGCCAGCAGCTCCCAGGGAGATACGCAGTATTTT
-,-,TRBJ2-7,TRBV10-2,CASSFASYEQYF,TGCGCCAGCAGCTTTGCATCCTACGAGCAGTACTTC
TRBD1,few,TRBJ2-1,TRBV11-2,CASRDGQGILNEQFF,TGTGCCAGCAGAGACGGACAGGGGATCCTCAATGAGCAGTTCTTC
-,once,TRBJ2-1,TRBV27,CASSPRPSEYNEQFF,TGTGCCAGCAGCCCTCGGCCTAGCGAGTACAATGAGCAGTTCTTC
-,-,TRBJ1-6,TRBV5-6,CASRWGNSPLHF,TGTGCCAGCAGGTGGGGGAATTCACCCCTCCACTTT
-,few,TRBJ2-7,TRBV7-9,CASSFGTDTYEQYF,TGTGCCAGCAGCTTCGGAACAGATACCTACGAGCAGTACTTC
-,-,TRBJ1-1,TRBV10-3,CAIRIGDGTEAFF,TGTGCCATCAGAATAGGGGACGGGACTGAAGCTTTCTTT
-,-,TRBJ1-2,TRBV14,CASSQDLSPVRAGYTF,TGTGCCAGCAGCCAAGACCTCAGCCCCGTCAGGGCCGGCTACACCTTC
-,-,TRBJ1-1,TRBV19,CASSIVPNTEAFF,TGTGCCAGTAGTATAGTCCCGAACACTGAAGCTTTCTTT
TRBD1,-,TRBJ2-7,TRBV27,CASSLGQGAPEQYF,TGTGCCAGCAGTCTGGGACAGGGGGCGCCCGAGCAGTACTTC
-,-,TRBJ1-5,TRBV28,CASSLGGGNQPQHF,TGTGCCAGCAGTTTAGGGGGGGGTAATCAGCCCCAGCATTTT
-,-,TRBJ2-7,TRBV5-5,CASSLAYEQYF,TGTGCCAGCAGCTTGGCTTACGAGCAGTACTTC
-,-,TRBJ1-6,TRBV7-9,CASSEGGDNSPLHF,TGTGCCAGCAGCGAGGGGGGTGACAATTCACCCCTCCACTTT
-,-,TRBJ2-6,TRBV9,CASSVDLLRTGANVLTF,TGTGCCAGCAGCGTAGATCTCCTTCGAACTGGGGCCAACGTCCTGACTTTC
-,-,TRBJ1-5,TRBV18,CASSDNSNQPQHF,TGTGCCAGCTCCGACAATAGCAATCAGCCCCAGCATTTT
-,-,TRBJ2-7,TRBV4-1,CASSQAGFFEQYF,TGCGCCAGCAGCCAAGCCGGATTCTTCGAGCAGTACTTC
-,-,TRBJ2-2,TRBV11-3,CASSSGGSNTGELFF,TGTGCCAGCAGCTCTGGAGGGTCGAACACCGGGGAGCTGTTTTTT
TRBD1,-,TRBJ1-1,TRBV29-1,CSVKTGSTEAFF,TGCAGCGTAAAGACAGGGAGCACTGAAGCTTTCTTT
TRBD2,-,TRBJ2-1,TRBV7-9,CASSLKVGAGEYNEQFF,TGTGCCAGCAGCTTGAAAGTGGGAGCGGGGGAATACAATGAGCAGTTCTTC
-,-,TRBJ1-4,TRBV9,CASSPRPGGNEKLFF,TGTGCCAGCAGCCCTCGGCCCGGCGGGAATGAAAAACTGTTTTTT
-,few,TRBJ1-3,TRBV4-3,CASSQGRGITGNTIYF,TGCGCCAGCAGCCAAGGGAGGGGTATTACTGGAAACACCATATATTTT
-,-,TRBJ2-3,TRBV5-1,CASSLDAPTDTQYF,TGCGCCAGCAGCTTGGATGCTCCCACAGATACGCAGTATTTT
-,-,TRBJ2-7,TRBV6-4,CASSEGTPTYEQYF,TGTGCCAGCAGTGAAGGGACTCCGACCTACGAGCAGTACTTC
-,-,TRBJ2-7,TRBV4-1,CASSQDTMAGAPYEQYF,TGCGCCAGCAGCCAAGATACCATGGCGGGGGCCCCCTACGAGCAGTACTTC
-,-,TRBJ2-5,TRBV7-7,CASSLLPGRETQYF,TGTGCTAGCAGCTTATTACCGGGTCGGGAGACCCAGTACTTC
-,-,TRBJ2-5,TRBV30,CAWSFGRGETQYF,TGTGCCTGGAGCTTTGGGCGAGGGGAGACCCAGTACTTC
TRBD1,-,TRBJ1-2,TRBV7-8,CASSFGGTGYGYTF,TGTGCCAGCAGCTTCGGCGGGACAGGGTATGGCTACACCTTC
-,-,TRBJ1-2,TRBV28,CASSLGRNYGYTF,TGTGCCAGCAGTTTAGGTAGAAACTATGGCTACACCTTC
-,once,TRBJ1-6,TRBV28,CASSLSREDSPLHF,TGTGCCAGCAGTTTATCCAGGGAAGATTCACCCCTCCACTTT
TRBD2,-,TRBJ2-7,TRBV28,CASSTPLVREDSYEQYF,TGTGCCAGCAGTACCCCACTGGTGCGGGAGGACTCCTACGAGCAGTACTTC
-,-,TRBJ1-5,TRBV10-3,CAISEFGSNQPQHF,TGTGCCATCAGTGAGTTCGGTAGCAATCAGCCCCAGCATTTT
TRBD1,-,TRBJ1-4,TRBV2,CASSRGQSNEKLFF,TGTGCCAGCAGCAGGGGACAGAGTAATGAAAAACTGTTTTTT
-,once,TRBJ2-3,TRBV30,CAWSNRDTQYF,TGTGCCTGGAGTAACAGAGATACGCAGTATTTT
-,-,TRBJ2-1,TRBV9,CASSLFPGREQFF,TGTGCCAGCAGCCTATTCCCGGGGCGGGAGCAGTTCTTC
TRBD1,-,TRBJ2-1,TRBV13,CASSSKTGGGGSPADEQFF,TGTGCCAGCAGCTCTAAGACAGGGGGCGGGGGCTCACCGGCTGATGAGCAGTTCTTC
-,-,TRBJ2-5,TRBV28,CASSLGAYQETQYF,TGTGCCAGCAGTTTAGGGGCTTATCAAGAGACCCAGTACTTC
TRBD1,few,TRBJ1-1,TRBV18,CASSPNRGSPQNTEAFF,TGTGCCAGCTCACCTAACAGGGGGTCTCCGCAAAACACTGAAGCTTTCTTT
TRBD2,-,TRBJ2-1,TRBV19,CASSVAGGSYNEQFF,TGTGCCAGTAGTGTAGCGGGAGGGTCCTACAATGAGCAGTTCTTC
TRBD2,-,TRBJ2-7,TRBV11-1,CASSSIAGGDSYEQYF,TGTGCCAGCAGCTCAATCGCGGGGGGGGATTCTTACGAGCAGTACTTC
-,-,TRBJ2-5,TRBV23-1,CASSQCGETQYF,TGCGCCAGCAGTCAATGTGGTGAGACCCAGTACTTC
-,-,TRBJ2-1,TRBV28,CASSSPSGLYNEQFF,TGTGCCAGCAGTTCTCCGTCGGGACTGTACAATGAGCAGTTCTTC
TRBD1,once,TRBJ1-3,TRBV28,CASSWDRRNTIYF,TGTGCCAGCAGTTGGGACAGAAGAAACACCATATATTTT
TRBD2,-,TRBJ2-1,TRBV19,CASSTRLSGGTEQFF,TGTGCCAGTAGTACACGACTTAGCGGGGGGACGGAGCAGTTCTTC
-,-,TRBJ1-1,TRBV5-4,CASSNEGTEAFF,TGTGCCAGCAGCAACGAGGGCACTGAAGCTTTCTTT
-,few,TRBJ1-1,TRBV5-1,CASSLNTGTLNTEAFF,TGCGCCAGCAGCTTAAATACCGGGACACTGAACACTGAAGCTTTCTTT
TRBD2,once,TRBJ2-5,TRBV10-3,CAIIRGLVRETQYF,TGTGCCATCATTAGGGGACTAGTGAGAGAGACCCAGTACTTC
-,once,TRBJ2-1,TRBV6-5,CASSRQASYNEQFF,TGTGCCAGCAGTCGACAGGCCTCCTACAATGAGCAGTTCTTC
TRBD1,-,TRBJ1-1,TRBV6-5,CASSTDRVNTEAFF,TGTGCCAGCAGTACGGACAGGGTGAACACTGAAGCTTTCTTT
TRBD1,-,TRBJ2-1,TRBV19,CASSRGTAGNEQFF,TGTGCCAGTAGCAGGGGGACAGCCGGGAATGAGCAGTTCTTC